These T cell receptor beta chains were read from a single sample in a study of T-cell memory formation after mild COVID-19. From the 5' RACE reads, TCRdb called clonotypes with MiXCR, one entry per CDR3 protein. The sample holds about 320,000 distinct CDR3 sequences, 13% to 15% seen once. Sample: PBMCs or a T cell subset sorted from them (not recorded which). The receptors were gathered from a man aged 18 to 35 who had mild COVID-19 (a few samples of this study predate the infection). Cell type and time point are not known. Each CDR3 is given with its conserved first and last residue. D genes are given only for firm matches. Clone size, where shown, is once, few, many, or a class for clones that have expanded.

v_call,j_call,clone_size,cdr3_length,d_call,cdr3_nt,cdr3_aa
TRBV5-5,TRBJ2-2,few,17,NA,TGTGCCAGCAGCTTTAGGACATCCTATCCGAACACCGGGGAGCTGTTTTTT,CASSFRTSYPNTGELFF
TRBV20-1,TRBJ1-4,few,13,TRBD1,TGCAGTGCTACGCGGGGGACAGGTGAAAAACTGTTTTTT,CSATRGTGEKLFF
TRBV20-1,TRBJ2-5,few,12,NA,TGCAGTGCTAGGGAAGCGGTCGAGACCCAGTACTTC,CSAREAVETQYF
TRBV2,TRBJ2-5,NA,13,NA,TGTGCCAGCAGTGAAGTGGGGGAAGAGACCCAGTACTTC,CASSEVGEETQYF
TRBV6-5,TRBJ2-7,few,15,TRBD1,TGTGCCAGCAGACTCAGGGACAGGGAGTCCTACGAGCAGTACTTC,CASRLRDRESYEQYF
TRBV5-5,TRBJ1-5,NA,15,NA,TGTGCCAGCAGCTTGGCGGCACAGGAAAATCAGCCCCAGCATTTT,CASSLAAQENQPQHF
TRBV5-1,TRBJ2-7,NA,13,NA,TGCGCCAGCAGCTACCAAAGCCCGACAGCCCAGTACTTC,CASSYQSPTAQYF
TRBV5-1,TRBJ2-6,NA,17,NA,TGCGCCAGCAGCTTGAGGACAGTCAGCTCTGGGGCCAACGTCCTGACTTTC,CASSLRTVSSGANVLTF
TRBV2,TRBJ1-6,NA,16,NA,TGTGCCAGCAGTGACAAGTCGGGTATCAGGAGTTCACCCCTCCACTTT,CASSDKSGIRSSPLHF
TRBV2,TRBJ2-3,few,14,TRBD1,TGTGCCAGCAGTGCGGGACAGGGGACAGATACGCAGTATTTT,CASSAGQGTDTQYF
TRBV12-3/TRBV12-4,TRBJ2-2,few,15,NA,TGTGCCAGCACCCGGAGCGGGTCGAACACCGGGGAGCTGTTTTTT,CASTRSGSNTGELFF
TRBV6-5,TRBJ2-7,few,15,NA,TGTGCCAGCAGTTACTCAGGTTCAGGACGCTACGAGCAGTACTTC,CASSYSGSGRYEQYF
TRBV9,TRBJ2-3,few,12,NA,TGTGCCAGCAGCCCCGTCGCTGGGGCGCAGTATTTT,CASSPVAGAQYF
TRBV19,TRBJ1-1,NA,14,NA,TGTGCCAGTAGTCCCCGGGCTCTGGGAACTGAAGCTTTCTTT,CASSPRALGTEAFF
TRBV7-2,TRBJ2-7,few,20,TRBD2,TGTGCCAGCAGCTCGGGGACCGGGACTAGCGGGGGGAGGAGCTCCTACGAGCAGTACTTC,CASSSGTGTSGGRSSYEQYF
TRBV9,TRBJ2-1,many,14,NA,TGTGCCAGCAGCGTAGTAGGCAGTTACAATGAGCAGTTCTTC,CASSVVGSYNEQFF
TRBV7-6,TRBJ2-2,NA,15,NA,TGTGCCAGCAGCTCTGCGAAAGGGAGCACCGGGGAGCTGTTTTTT,CASSSAKGSTGELFF
TRBV4-2,TRBJ1-2,few,16,NA,TGTGCCAGCAGCCAACGGGTAGGGGGAGGTAACTATGGCTACACCTTC,CASSQRVGGGNYGYTF
TRBV20-1,TRBJ1-2,few,14,NA,TGCAGTGCCGACTTACGAGGGGGGATTGGTGGCTACACCTTC,CSADLRGGIGGYTF
TRBV6-2/TRBV6-3,TRBJ1-5,many,15,NA,TGTGCCAGCACCTACAACAGCGATAGCAATCAGCCCCAGCATTTT,CASTYNSDSNQPQHF
TRBV19,TRBJ2-7,NA,13,NA,TGTGCCAGTAGTATAACAGAAACCTACGAGCAGTACTTC,CASSITETYEQYF
TRBV4-1,TRBJ2-4,few,15,TRBD2,TGCGCCAGCAGCCTAGGGAGCGGGGGGGCCCCCATTCAGTACTTC,CASSLGSGGAPIQYF
TRBV12-3/TRBV12-4,TRBJ2-7,NA,14,NA,TGTGCCAGCAGTTTATGGCAAGGTCCCTACGAGCAGTACTTC,CASSLWQGPYEQYF
TRBV29-1,TRBJ1-1,NA,14,NA,TGCAGCGTCCTCCTTGATACAGTGCGGACTGAAGCTTTCTTT,CSVLLDTVRTEAFF
TRBV29-1,TRBJ2-4,NA,11,NA,TGCAGCGTCGACGCGAGAAACATTCAGTACTTC,CSVDARNIQYF
TRBV7-3,TRBJ2-1,many,15,NA,TGTGCCAGCAGCCACGGCTTCTCGGATCTGAATGAGCAGTTCTTC,CASSHGFSDLNEQFF
TRBV6-4,TRBJ1-3,NA,16,NA,TGTGCCAGCATTACGCCTCCCCAGTTCTCTGGAAACACCATATATTTT,CASITPPQFSGNTIYF
TRBV12-3/TRBV12-4,TRBJ1-6,NA,15,NA,TGTGCCAGCAGCCCCATTGTAGGAGGTAATTCACCCCTCCACTTT,CASSPIVGGNSPLHF
TRBV29-1,TRBJ2-7,NA,12,NA,TGCAGCGTTGCTACCAGGGCATACGAGCAGTACTTC,CSVATRAYEQYF
TRBV9,TRBJ2-1,few,13,NA,TGTGCCAGCAGCGTAGCCTCCAACAATGAGCAGTTCTTC,CASSVASNNEQFF
TRBV5-1,TRBJ1-2,NA,15,NA,TGCGCCAGCAGCTTGCCGGGTGTATCGCCCTATGGCTACACCTTC,CASSLPGVSPYGYTF